These 12 T cell receptor beta chains came from one sample sequenced in a study of blood T cells in healthy people across ages. Primers used in a second PCR of about 6 to 12 cycles were a sample-barcoded 5' primer and a J-beta primer mix. TCRdb processed the 5' RACE reads anew with MiXCR; each CDR3 protein has one entry. The profile covers about 1.4 million distinct CDR3 sequences, with 59% appearing a single time and under 8.5% taken by the ten largest. The sample taken for sequencing was blood. These receptors were collected from a man younger than 35 in good health.

The chain employs TRBV7-2 and TRBJ1-6; 8 nucleotides agree with TRBD1. Germline CDR1 and CDR2: SGHTA and FQGNSA. The CDR3 sequence is 15 residues long. Trimming removed 2 bases from V and 9 bases from J; junction bases left unmatched: 6. The chain's CDR3 is CTSSLIDRGSSPLHF. In nucleotides, the CDR3 is TGTACCAGCAGCTTAATTGACAGGGGTAGTTCACCCCTCCACTTT.

The genes are TRBV20-1 and TRBJ2-7, with 7 nucleotides matching TRBD2. The length of the CDR3 is 16 residues. The germline V gene has CDR1 DFQATT and CDR2 SNEGSKA (reference sequence). With 3 bases clipped from V and 7 bases from J, the junction kept 18 bases outside the gene matches. The CDR3 sequence: CSASTAWGRGTSEQYF. CDR3 in DNA: TGCAGTGCTAGCACCGCCTGGGGGAGGGGTACGTCAGAGCAGTACTTC.

This clonotype was observed a handful of times. The V and J genes are TRBV7-2 and TRBJ2-1; 10 bases are a match to TRBD1. In germline, CDR1 is SGHTA, CDR2 FQGNSA. CDR3 length equals 18 residues. V trimming: 5 bases; J trimming: 7 bases; junction bases outside the gene matches: 17. In nucleotides, the CDR3 is TGTGCCAGCAGCCTATGGGGACAGGGGATTATTGGGGAGAATGAGCAGTTCTTC. It translates to CASSLWGQGIIGENEQFF.

This clonotype has just one count. The chain combines TRBV15 with TRBJ2-7; tentatively, D is TRBD2 (5 bases). Trimming left V 5 bases short and J 2 bases short, with 13 bases between. Germline V gene sequence: CDR1 LNHNV, CDR2 YYDKDF (reference sequence). This CDR3 has 14 residues. CDR3 in amino acids: CATSGVLGTYEQYF. In DNA form, the CDR3 reads TGTGCCACCAGCGGTGTACTAGGGACCTACGAGCAGTACTTC.

The CDR3 nucleotides are TGTGCCAGCAGTTACGGGAGAGACAGGGTTGGGAATGAGCAGTTCTTC. Amino acid sequence: CASSYGRDRVGNEQFF. The chain is built from TRBV6-5 and TRBJ2-1; the match to TRBD1 covers 7 bases. V trimming: 2 bases; J trimming: 7 bases; junction bases outside the gene matches: 11. The CDR3 covers 16 residues. Germline V gives CDR1 MNHEY, CDR2 SVGAGI.

In its sample, this clonotype was seen a few times. The V and J genes are TRBV27 and TRBJ1-5, with D perhaps TRBD1 (5 bases). Germline V gene data show CDR1 as MNHEY and CDR2 as SMNVEV (reference sequence). Between the trimmed V and J ends, which lost 6 bases and 2 bases, there was a span of 14 bases. This CDR3 has 15 amino acids. The CDR3 sequence is CASRGALEGNQPQHF. The CDR3 coding sequence is TGTGCCAGCAGAGGGGCTCTCGAGGGCAATCAGCCCCAGCATTTT.

This CDR3 reads CSARARQGKLSYEQYF. Here the CDR3 DNA reads TGCAGTGCTAGAGCAAGACAGGGCAAACTGTCCTACGAGCAGTACTTC. This chain joins TRBV20-1 and TRBJ2-7; 7 nucleotides match TRBD1. The trim removed 1 base at V and 1 base at J, leaving 10 bases unmatched. The CDR3 extends over 16 amino acids. The germline CDR1 and CDR2 sequences are DFQATT and SNEGSKA (reference sequence).

The chain recombines TRBV7-9 with TRBJ2-4; 9 bases map to TRBD2. The V and J ends lost 6 bases and 5 bases, in that order; junction bases with no gene match: 11. The CDR3 covers 16 residues. Germline CDR1 reads SEHNR; CDR2 reads FQNEAQ (reference sequence). The DNA of the CDR3 is TGTGCCAGCAGGTCTAGCGGGGACCATCTTCAAAACATTCAGTACTTC. It specifies CASRSSGDHLQNIQYF. Based on the CDR3 plus reference TRBV7-9 and TRBJ2-4, the full variable domain is DTGVSQNPRHKITKRGQNVTFRCDPISEHNRLYWYRQTLGQGPEFLTYFQNEAQLEKSRLLSDRFSAERPKGSFSTLEIQRTEQGDSAMYLCASRSSGDHLQNIQYFGAGTRLSVL.

The rearrangement joins TRBV13 to TRBJ2-7; unclear D gene. CDR1 is PRHDT and CDR2 is FYEKMQ in the germline V gene (reference sequence). This CDR3 comprises 15 residues. The V gene lost 5 bases and the J gene lost 7 bases, with 21 bases spanning the gap. DNA of the CDR3: TGTGCCAGCAGCCGAAGAGGACGGGTCTCCTTTGAGCAGTACTTC. It is translated as CASSRRGRVSFEQYF.

This clonotype was seen a few times. The V call is TRBV12-3 or TRBV12-4, the J call TRBJ1-2, with D hard to call. V gave up 3 bases and J gave up 7 bases, with 15 bases separating them. The CDR3 contains 14 residues. CDR3 sequence: CASSFGAGSFGYTF. DNA for the CDR3: TGTGCCAGCAGTTTCGGCGCGGGGTCCTTTGGCTACACCTTC.

V usage is TRBV7-2 and J usage is TRBJ2-3, with 13 bases identical to TRBD2. This CDR3 has 17 amino acids. Germline V gives CDR1 SGHTA, CDR2 FQGNSA. Trimming cost V 5 bases and J 6 bases; bases outside gene matches: 11. The CDR3, as DNA: TGTGCCAGCAGCGCAACCACTAGCGGGGGGGCGGGTGATACGCAGTATTTT. Protein product: CASSATTSGGAGDTQYF.

The CDR3 DNA follows: TGCAGCGTTGAACCTAACCGCAATGAGCAGTACTTC. This translates into CSVEPNRNEQYF. V usage is TRBV29-1 and J usage is TRBJ2-5; no firm D call. The germline V gene has CDR1 SQVTM and CDR2 ANQGSEA. V lost 2 bases to trimming and J lost 11 bases, with 15 bases between them. The CDR3 has 12 amino acids. Using reference TRBV29-1 and TRBJ2-5 for the parts outside the CDR3, the full variable domain is SAVISQKPSRDICQRGTSLTIQCQVDSQVTMMFWYRQQPGQSLTLIATANQGSEATYESGFVIDKFPISRPNLTFSTLTVSNMSPEDSSIYLCSVEPNRNEQYFGPGTRLLVL.